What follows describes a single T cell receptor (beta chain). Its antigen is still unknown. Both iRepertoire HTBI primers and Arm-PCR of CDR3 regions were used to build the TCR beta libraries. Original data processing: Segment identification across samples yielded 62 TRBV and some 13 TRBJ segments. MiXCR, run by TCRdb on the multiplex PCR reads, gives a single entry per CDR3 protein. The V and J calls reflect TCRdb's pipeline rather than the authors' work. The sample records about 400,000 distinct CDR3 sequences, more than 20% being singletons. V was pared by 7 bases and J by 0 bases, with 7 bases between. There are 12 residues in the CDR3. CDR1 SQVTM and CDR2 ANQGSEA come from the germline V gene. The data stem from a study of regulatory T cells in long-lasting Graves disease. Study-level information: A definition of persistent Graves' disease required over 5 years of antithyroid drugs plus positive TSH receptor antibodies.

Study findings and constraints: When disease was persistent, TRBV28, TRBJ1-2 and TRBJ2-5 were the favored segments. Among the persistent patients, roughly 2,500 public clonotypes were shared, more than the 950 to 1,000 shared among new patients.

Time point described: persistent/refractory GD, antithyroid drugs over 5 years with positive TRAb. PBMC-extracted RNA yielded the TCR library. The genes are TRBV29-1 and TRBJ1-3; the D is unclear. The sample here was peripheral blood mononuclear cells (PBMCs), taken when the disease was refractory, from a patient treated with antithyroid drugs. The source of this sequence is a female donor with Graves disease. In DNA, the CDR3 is TGCAGCGCAGTGAGCTCTGGAAACACCATATATTTT. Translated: CSAVSSGNTIYF.